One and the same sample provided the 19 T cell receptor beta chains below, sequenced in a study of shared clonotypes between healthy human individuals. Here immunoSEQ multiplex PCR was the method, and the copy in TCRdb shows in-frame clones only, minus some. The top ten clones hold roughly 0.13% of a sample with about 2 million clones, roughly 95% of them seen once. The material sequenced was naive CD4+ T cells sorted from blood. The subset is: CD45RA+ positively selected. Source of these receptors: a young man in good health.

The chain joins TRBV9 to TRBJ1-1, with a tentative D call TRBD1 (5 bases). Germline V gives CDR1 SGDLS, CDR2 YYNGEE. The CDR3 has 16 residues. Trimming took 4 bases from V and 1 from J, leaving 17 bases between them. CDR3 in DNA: TGTGCCAGCAGCCCCACTTACGGGACGGGGAACACTGAAGCTTTCTTT. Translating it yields CASSPTYGTGNTEAFF.

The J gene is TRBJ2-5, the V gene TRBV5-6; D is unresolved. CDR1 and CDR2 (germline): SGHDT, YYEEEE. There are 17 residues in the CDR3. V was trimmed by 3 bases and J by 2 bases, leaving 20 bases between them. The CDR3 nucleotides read TGTGCCAGCAGCTCCGGCCTAAGGGTAGGATCTCAAGAGACCCAGTACTTC. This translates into CASSSGLRVGSQETQYF.

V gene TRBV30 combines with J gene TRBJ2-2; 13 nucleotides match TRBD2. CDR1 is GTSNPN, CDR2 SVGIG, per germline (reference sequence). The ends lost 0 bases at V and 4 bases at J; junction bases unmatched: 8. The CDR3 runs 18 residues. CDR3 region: CAWSVLRTSGRVTGELFF. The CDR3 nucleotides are TGTGCCTGGAGTGTACTAAGAACTAGCGGGAGGGTCACCGGGGAGCTGTTTTTT.

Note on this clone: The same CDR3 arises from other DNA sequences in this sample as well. The CDR3 DNA reads as TGTGCCAGCAGTTTAGGGCCGCCAAACTATGGCTACACCTTC. As protein: CASSLGPPNYGYTF. The chain recombines TRBV27 with TRBJ1-2; no definite D call. The germline CDR1 and CDR2 sequences are MNHEY and SMNVEV (reference sequence). The ends were cut back, 2 bases at V and 2 bases at J, with 9 bases in the middle. The CDR3 has 14 amino acids.

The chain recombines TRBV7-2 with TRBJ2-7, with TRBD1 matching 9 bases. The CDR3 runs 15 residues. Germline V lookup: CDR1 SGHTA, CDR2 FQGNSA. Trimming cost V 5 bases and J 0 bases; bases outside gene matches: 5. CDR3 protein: CASSTRQGGSYEQYF. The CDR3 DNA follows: TGTGCCAGCAGCACCCGACAGGGGGGCTCCTACGAGCAGTACTTC.

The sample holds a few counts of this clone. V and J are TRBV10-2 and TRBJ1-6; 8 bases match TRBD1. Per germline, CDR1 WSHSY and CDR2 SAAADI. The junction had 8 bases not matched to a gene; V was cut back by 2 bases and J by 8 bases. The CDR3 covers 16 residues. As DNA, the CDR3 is TGCGCCAGCAGTGAGAGGGGAGGACAGGGAGATTCACCCCTCCACTTT. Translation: CASSERGGQGDSPLHF.

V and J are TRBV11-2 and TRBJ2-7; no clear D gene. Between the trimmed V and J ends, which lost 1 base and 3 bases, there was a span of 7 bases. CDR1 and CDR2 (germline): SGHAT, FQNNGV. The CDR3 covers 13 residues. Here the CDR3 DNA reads TGTGCCAGCAGCTTAGCTTTACGCTACGAGCAGTACTTC. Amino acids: CASSLALRYEQYF.

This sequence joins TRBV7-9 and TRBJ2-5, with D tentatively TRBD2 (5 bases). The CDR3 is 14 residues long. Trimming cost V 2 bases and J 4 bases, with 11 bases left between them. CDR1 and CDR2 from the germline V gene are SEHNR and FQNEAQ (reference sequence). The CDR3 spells CASSLQGSGETQYF. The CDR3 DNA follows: TGTGCCAGCAGCTTACAAGGGAGTGGAGAGACCCAGTACTTC.

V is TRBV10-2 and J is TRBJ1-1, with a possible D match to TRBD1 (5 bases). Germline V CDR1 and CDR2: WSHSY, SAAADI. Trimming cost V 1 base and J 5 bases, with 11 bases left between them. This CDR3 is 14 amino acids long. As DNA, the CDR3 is TGCGCCAGCAGTGAGTGGAAGGGGATGACTGAAGCTTTCTTT. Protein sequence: CASSEWKGMTEAFF.

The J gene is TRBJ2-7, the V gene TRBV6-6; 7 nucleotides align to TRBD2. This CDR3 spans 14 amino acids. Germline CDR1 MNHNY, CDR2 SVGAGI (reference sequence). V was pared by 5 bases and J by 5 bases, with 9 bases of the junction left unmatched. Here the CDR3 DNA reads TGTGCCAGCAGTCCTGGAGCTAGCGGCCACGAGCAGTACTTC. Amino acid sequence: CASSPGASGHEQYF.

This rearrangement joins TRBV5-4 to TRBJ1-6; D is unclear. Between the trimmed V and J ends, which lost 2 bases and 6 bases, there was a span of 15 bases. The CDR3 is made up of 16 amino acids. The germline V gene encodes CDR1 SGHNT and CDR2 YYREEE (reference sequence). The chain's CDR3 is CASSLTRDRFNSPLHF. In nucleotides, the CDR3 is TGTGCCAGCAGCTTAACCCGGGATCGCTTTAATTCACCCCTCCACTTT.

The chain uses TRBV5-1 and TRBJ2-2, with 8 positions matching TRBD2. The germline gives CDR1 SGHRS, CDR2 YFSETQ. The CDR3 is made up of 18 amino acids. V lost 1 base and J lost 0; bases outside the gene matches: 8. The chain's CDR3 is CASSLNVVAGPNTGELFF. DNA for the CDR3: TGCGCCAGCAGCTTGAATGTGGTAGCGGGGCCGAACACCGGGGAGCTGTTTTTT.

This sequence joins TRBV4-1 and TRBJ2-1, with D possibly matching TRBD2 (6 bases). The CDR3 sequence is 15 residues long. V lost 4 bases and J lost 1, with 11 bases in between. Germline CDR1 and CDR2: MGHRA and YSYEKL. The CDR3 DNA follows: TGCGCCAGCAGCCTCCTGGGACTTTCCTACAATGAGCAGTTCTTC. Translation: CASSLLGLSYNEQFF.

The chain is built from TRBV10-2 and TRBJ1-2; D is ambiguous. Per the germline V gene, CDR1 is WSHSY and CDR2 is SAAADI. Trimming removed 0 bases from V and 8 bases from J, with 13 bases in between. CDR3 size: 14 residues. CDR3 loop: CASSESSNSLGYTF. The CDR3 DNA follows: TGCGCCAGCAGTGAGTCGTCGAATTCGTTGGGCTACACCTTC.

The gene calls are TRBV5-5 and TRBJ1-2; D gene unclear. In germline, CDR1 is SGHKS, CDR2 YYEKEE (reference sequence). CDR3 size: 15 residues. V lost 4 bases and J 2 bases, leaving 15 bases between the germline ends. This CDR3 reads CASSLGWTANYGYTF. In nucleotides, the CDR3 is TGTGCCAGCAGCCTGGGTTGGACCGCAAACTATGGCTACACCTTC.

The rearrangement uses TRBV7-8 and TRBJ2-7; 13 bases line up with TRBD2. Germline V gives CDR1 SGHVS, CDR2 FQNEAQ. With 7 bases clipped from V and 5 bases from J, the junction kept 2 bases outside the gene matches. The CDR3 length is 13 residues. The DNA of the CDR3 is TGTGCCAGCACACTAGCGGGAGGGGACGAGCAGTACTTC. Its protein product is CASTLAGGDEQYF.

CDR3 sequence: CASSLAGGVTDTQYF. The CDR3, as DNA: TGCGCCAGCAGCTTGGCAGGGGGCGTGACAGATACGCAGTATTTT. The chain combines TRBV5-1 with TRBJ2-3, with 8 bases that match TRBD1. The CDR3 has 15 residues. Germline values: CDR1 SGHRS, CDR2 YFSETQ. After removal of 0 bases from V and 3 bases from J, the junction contained 3 bases not matched to a gene.

Written as DNA, the CDR3 is TGTGCCAGCACCCCCCATCGGGAGGGCACTGAAGCTTTCTTT. Translated, it gives CASTPHREGTEAFF. The chain has TRBV6-1 and TRBJ1-1; no clear D gene. Trimming removed 7 bases at V and 4 bases at J, with 16 bases between. From germline, CDR1 is MNHNS and CDR2 SASEGT. The CDR3 is made up of 14 amino acids.

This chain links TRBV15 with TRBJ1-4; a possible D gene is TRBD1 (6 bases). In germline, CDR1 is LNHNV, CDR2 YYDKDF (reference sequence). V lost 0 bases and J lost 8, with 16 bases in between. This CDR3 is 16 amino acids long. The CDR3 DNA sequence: TGTGCCACCAGCAGAGATCTACAGGGAGGAGGGGAAAAACTGTTTTTT. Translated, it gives CATSRDLQGGGEKLFF.